These 7 T cell receptor beta chains originate from one sample sequenced in a study of T-cell reconstitution after alpha-beta-depleted transplantation in children. Preparing the TCRbeta library involved the use of unique molecular identifiers. TCRdb fed the PCR reads into MiXCR, producing one record per CDR3 protein. The data contain 400,000 to 500,000 distinct CDR3 sequences, about a tenth of them seen just once; the ten biggest clones take up about 5%. Source: PBMCs from the stem cell graft donor, taken from the stem cell graft. The source of these receptors is a human donor who donated a stem cell graft to a child with acute myeloid leukemia.

This clonotype has ten or more counts. This CDR3 is CASSPKGSSYNEQFF. The CDR3 bases are TGTGCCAGCAGCCCCAAAGGGAGCTCCTACAATGAGCAGTTCTTC. The chain recombines TRBV3-1 with TRBJ2-1, with a tentative D call TRBD2 (5 bases). The CDR3 sequence is 15 residues long. V lost 4 bases, J lost 0 bases, and 10 bases lay in between. Germline CDR1 and CDR2: LGHDT and YNNKEL (reference sequence).

This rearrangement joins TRBV11-2 to TRBJ2-3; 15 nucleotides match TRBD2. The CDR3 loop spans 18 amino acids. V trimming: 5 bases; J trimming: 0 bases; junction bases outside the gene matches: 6. In germline, CDR1 is SGHAT, CDR2 FQNNGV. Here the CDR3 DNA reads TGTGCCAGCAGCCCCGGGACTAGCGGGAGGCCTAGCACAGATACGCAGTATTTT. Translated, it gives CASSPGTSGRPSTDTQYF.

This clonotype was counted a few times. The chain employs TRBV20-1 and TRBJ2-1; 7 nucleotides match TRBD2. This CDR3 comprises 13 residues. Germline assignment: CDR1 DFQATT and CDR2 SNEGSKA (reference sequence). The CDR3 DNA is TGCAGCACTATGGGCCTAGCGGTCAATGAGCAGTTCTTC. Translation gives CSTMGLAVNEQFF.

In this sample, this clonotype turned up a few times. This sequence joins TRBV21-1 and TRBJ2-5. TRBV21-1 is labeled a pseudogene. The CDR3 spans 14 residues. CDR3 DNA: TGTGCCAGCAGCAAAGCTCGGGTCCTGGAGACCCAGTACTTC. Amino acid sequence: CASSKARVLETQYF.

V and J are TRBV12-3 or TRBV12-4 and TRBJ2-7; D is uncertain. The CDR3 length is 14 residues. Trimming took off 6 bases at V and 7 bases at J, with 19 bases between the two ends. In DNA form, the CDR3 reads TGTGCCAGCAGAGAGGACCTGAGGTCGTGGGAGCAGTACTTC. It yields the protein CASREDLRSWEQYF.

Many counts were recorded for this clonotype. This chain connects TRBV12-3 or TRBV12-4 to TRBJ1-6; TRBD1 might be the D (6 bases). V lost 2 bases and J lost 11, with 10 bases in between. The CDR3 spans 13 residues. CDR3 amino acids: CASSLQGTTPLHF. The CDR3 DNA follows: TGTGCCAGCAGTTTACAGGGGACGACACCCCTCCACTTT.

This clonotype was picked up many times. The chain uses TRBV15 and TRBJ2-1; D not certain. The V end lost 0 bases, the J end lost 1 base, and 7 bases lay between the germline ends. The CDR3 is made up of 15 amino acids. The germline V gene encodes CDR1 LNHNV and CDR2 YYDKDF (reference sequence). The CDR3 bases are TGTGCCACCAGCAGAGAGGAAGGGTCCTACAATGAGCAGTTCTTC. Amino acid sequence: CATSREEGSYNEQFF.